This T cell receptor (beta chain) was documented in a study of blood T cells in healthy people across ages. The CDR3 spans 13 residues. V was pared by 6 bases and J by 4 bases, with 12 bases between. Germline V gene lookup returns CDR1 SNHLY and CDR2 FYNNEI. This clonotype was picked up a small number of times. Using a J-beta primer mix together with a sample-barcoded 5' primer, a second PCR was run for about 6 to 11 cycles. TCRdb redid the calling of the 5' RACE reads with MiXCR, one entry per CDR3 protein. Of roughly 800,000 distinct CDR3 sequences listed, about a quarter were seen once; the top ten hold 3%. Russia was home to the donors, healthy Caucasian individuals aged about 6 to 90. Total RNA, at least 5 micrograms per sample, came from PBMCs. This same sample was also part of a study on T cells of mothers and their children. That report notes: cDNA synthesis used all extracted RNA, about 1.5 ug per 15 ul. Related mother-child pairs showed slightly, non-significantly higher overlap than unrelated pairs.

This TCR derives from a boy aged 5-17 years in good health. The V call is TRBV2, the J call TRBJ1-1, with no clear D. The sequenced sample was blood. CDR3 nucleotides: TGTGCCAGCAGGGCGGGGTTGAGCACTGAAGCTTTCTTT. Translated: CASRAGLSTEAFF.